The TCR beta chain described here comes from a study of cytomegalovirus exposure and HLA in healthy donors. There are 11 residues in the CDR3. Germline lookup yields CDR1 SNHLY and CDR2 FYNNEI. V gave up 4 bases and J gave up 10 bases, with 10 bases separating them. TCRdb keeps only in-frame clones here, not all; method: immunoSEQ multiplex PCR. The sample includes 110,000 or so clones, around 83% of them seen just once. The sequencing input was PBMCs. The chain employs TRBV2 and TRBJ1-1, with a tentative D call TRBD1 (5 bases). This receptor was taken from a young woman in good health and CMV-seropositive. The CDR3 sequence: CASSVTGGAFF. The CDR3 bases are TGTGCCAGCAGTGTTACGGGGGGAGCTTTCTTT.